Listed here are 7 T cell receptor beta chains from one sample, sequenced in a study of blood T cell repertoires in COVID-19. Profiling relied on immunoSEQ multiplex PCR, and the TCRdb table lists in-frame clones only, not all of them. The data hold 150,000 to 200,000 clones, with over 70% observed a single time. The sequencing sample was made of PBMCs or T cells enriched from blood (not recorded which). These receptors were collected from a man aged 45 to 65 who had recovered from COVID-19.

The V call is TRBV6-4, the J call TRBJ2-6; D is possibly TRBD2 (5 bases). Germline V gives CDR1 MRHNA, CDR2 SNTAGT. Between the trimmed V and J ends, which lost 8 bases and 0 bases, there was a span of 8 bases. This CDR3 is 14 amino acids long. Written as DNA, the CDR3 is TGTGCCAGCGGACTGAGCTCTGGGGCCAACGTCCTGACTTTC. This codes for CASGLSSGANVLTF.

CDR3 coding DNA: TGTGCCAGCAGCCCTTACGGGGAGCTGTTTTTT. This codes for CASSPYGELFF. The chain recombines TRBV7-9 with TRBJ2-2, with D hard to call. Germline CDR1 reads SEHNR; CDR2 reads FQNEAQ (reference sequence). Trimming left V 5 bases short and J 7 bases short, with 5 bases between. This CDR3 is built from 11 residues.

This chain links TRBV19 with TRBJ2-3, with TRBD1 identical over 7 bases. The V gene end was trimmed by 5 bases and the J gene end by 2 bases; junction bases not matched to a gene: 13. CDR1 is LNHDA and CDR2 is SQIVND in the germline V gene (reference sequence). This CDR3 spans 17 amino acids. CDR3 bases: TGTGCCAGTAGTCCGACTCGGGGACAGCACAACACAGATACGCAGTATTTT. It translates to CASSPTRGQHNTDTQYF. Together with reference TRBV19 and TRBJ2-3, the CDR3 gives the full variable domain: DGGITQSPKYLFRKEGQNVTLSCEQNLNHDAMYWYRQDPGQGLRLIYYSQIVNDFQKGDIAEGYSVSREKKESFPLTVTSAQKNPTAFYLCASSPTRGQHNTDTQYFGPGTRLTVL.

This sequence joins TRBV6-5 and TRBJ2-7; 7 nucleotides line up with TRBD1. This CDR3 has 14 residues. Germline CDR1 MNHEY, CDR2 SVGAGI. Germline trimming cut 7 bases from V and 0 bases from J; bases unmatched to any gene: 6. CDR3 loop: CASTTRDSSYEQYF. The CDR3 nucleotides are TGTGCCAGCACGACCCGGGACAGCTCCTACGAGCAGTACTTC.

V and J are TRBV6-5 and TRBJ2-5; D gene uncertain. Germline V gives CDR1 MNHEY, CDR2 SVGAGI. The CDR3 length is 12 residues. V was clipped by 8 bases and J by 2 bases, with 9 bases between them. For the CDR3, the DNA is TGTGCCAGCGGGCGCCGGCAAGAGACCCAGTACTTC. It is translated as CASGRRQETQYF.

CDR3 bases: TGTGCCAGAGAAGTCAGGGGGAGCGGCTACACCTTC. Amino acids: CAREVRGSGYTF. V usage is TRBV2 and J usage is TRBJ1-2; 7 positions agree with TRBD1. J gave up 8 bases and V 9 bases, and 9 bases lay outside the gene matches. Germline CDR1 reads SNHLY; CDR2 reads FYNNEI. The CDR3 is made up of 12 amino acids.

The rearrangement uses TRBV5-1 and TRBJ1-5; a weak D match, TRBD1 (5 bases). Germline V gene sequence: CDR1 SGHRS, CDR2 YFSETQ. There are 15 residues in the CDR3. V lost 0 bases and J 3 bases, leaving 10 bases between the germline ends. CDR3 DNA: TGCGCCAGCAGCTTGGGAACAGGCATCAATCAGCCCCAGCATTTT. It yields the protein CASSLGTGINQPQHF.